The next 8 T cell receptor beta chains were all read from a single sample in a study of cytomegalovirus exposure and HLA in healthy donors. 13 Jbeta primers and 60 Vbeta primers were used for the PCR. TCRdb's table, derived via immunoSEQ multiplex PCR, lists solely in-frame clones and lacks some. This sample has 150,000 or so clones; just under 80% occur once, and the top ten carry 7%. Sequenced material: PBMCs. These receptors were obtained from a woman in her forties in good health and CMV-seropositive.

The chain combines TRBV6-1 with TRBJ2-3; 7 nucleotides align to TRBD1. The CDR3 loop spans 14 amino acids. V was pared by 5 bases and J by 2 bases, with 4 bases of the junction left unmatched. The germline V gene has CDR1 MNHNS and CDR2 SASEGT. CDR3 protein: CASSTDRSTDTQYF. CDR3 nucleotide sequence: TGTGCCAGCAGTACGGACAGGTCCACAGATACGCAGTATTTT.

This chain connects TRBV9 to TRBJ1-1; D is uncertain. This CDR3 has 12 residues. Germline-derived CDR1 and CDR2 are SGDLS and YYNGEE. Trimming removed 2 bases at V and 6 bases at J, with 8 bases between. Here the CDR3 reads CASSVEGSEAFF. DNA of the CDR3: TGTGCCAGCAGCGTGGAGGGATCTGAAGCTTTCTTT.

In its sample, this clone was seen a few times. This chain connects TRBV6-1 to TRBJ1-1; no firm D call. Germline assignment: CDR1 MNHNS and CDR2 SASEGT. The CDR3 consists of 15 residues. V dropped 4 bases and J dropped 0 bases, with 12 bases sitting between them. Written as DNA, the CDR3 is TGTGCCAGCAGTGCATCAGAGGGAATGAACACTGAAGCTTTCTTT. Residues: CASSASEGMNTEAFF.

In its sample, this clone was seen a few times. J is TRBJ2-7 and V is TRBV6-5; D is possibly TRBD2 (7 bases). V was pared by 6 bases and J by 2 bases, with 14 bases between. Germline V gene data show CDR1 as MNHEY and CDR2 as SVGAGI. The CDR3 runs 14 residues. The DNA for the CDR3 is TGTGCCAGCAGGATGAGGGGGGGTACCTACGAGCAGTACTTC. This sequence encodes CASRMRGGTYEQYF.

The chain is built from TRBV19 and TRBJ2-7; D is unclear. Germline values: CDR1 LNHDA, CDR2 SQIVND (reference sequence). The CDR3 extends over 13 amino acids. The V end was cut by 4 bases, the J end by 1 base, with 8 bases between. The CDR3 protein is CASSTRNSYEQYF. The CDR3 coding sequence is TGTGCCAGTAGTACCAGGAATTCCTACGAGCAGTACTTC.

V gene TRBV30 combines with J gene TRBJ2-7; D may be TRBD2 (6 bases). The CDR3 is 15 residues long. Germline V lookup: CDR1 GTSNPN, CDR2 SVGIG (reference sequence). Trimming cost V 4 bases and J 5 bases, with 21 bases left between them. CDR3 in DNA: TGTGCCTGGACACGAGACGCGGGGCCGCTTAACGAGCAGTACTTC. Translating it yields CAWTRDAGPLNEQYF.

Written as DNA, the CDR3 is TGTGCCAGCAGTGATTATGGGGGACAGGGGAGTCAGTACTTC. This codes for CASSDYGGQGSQYF. V and J are TRBV6-1 and TRBJ2-7; TRBD1 matches 10 bases. The CDR3 covers 14 residues. From germline, CDR1 is MNHNS and CDR2 SASEGT. The V gene end was trimmed by 3 bases and the J gene end by 10 bases; junction bases not matched to a gene: 9.

The sample holds a few counts of this clone. The chain is built from TRBV5-4 and TRBJ1-6; the D gene is possibly TRBD1 (6 bases). From germline, CDR1 is SGHNT and CDR2 YYREEE (reference sequence). The CDR3 runs to 18 residues. V lost 1 base, J lost 1 base, and 15 bases lay in between. CDR3 sequence reads: CASSLKGRGWSYNSPLHF. The CDR3 bases are TGTGCCAGCAGCTTGAAGGGCAGGGGATGGTCCTATAATTCACCCCTCCACTTT.